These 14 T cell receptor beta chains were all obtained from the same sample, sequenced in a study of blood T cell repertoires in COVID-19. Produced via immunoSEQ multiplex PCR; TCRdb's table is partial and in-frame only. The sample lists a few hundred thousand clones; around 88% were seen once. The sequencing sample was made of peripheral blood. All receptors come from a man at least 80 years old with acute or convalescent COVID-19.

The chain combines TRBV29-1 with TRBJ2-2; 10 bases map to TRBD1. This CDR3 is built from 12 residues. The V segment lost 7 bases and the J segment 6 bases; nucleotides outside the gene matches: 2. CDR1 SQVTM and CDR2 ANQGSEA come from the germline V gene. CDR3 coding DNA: TGCAGCGCCGGACAGGGGGCCGGGGAGCTGTTTTTT. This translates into CSAGQGAGELFF.

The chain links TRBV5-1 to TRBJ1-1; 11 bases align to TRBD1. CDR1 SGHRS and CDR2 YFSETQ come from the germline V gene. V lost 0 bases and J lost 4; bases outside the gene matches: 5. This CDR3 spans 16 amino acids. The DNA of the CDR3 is TGCGCCAGCAGCTTGGATGGGACAGGGGGTGTCACTGAAGCTTTCTTT. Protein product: CASSLDGTGGVTEAFF. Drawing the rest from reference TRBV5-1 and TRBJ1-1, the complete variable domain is KAGVTQTPRYLIKTRGQQVTLSCSPISGHRSVSWYQQTPGQGLQFLFEYFSETQRNKGNFPGRFSGRQFSNSRSEMNVSTLELGDSALYLCASSLDGTGGVTEAFFGQGTRLTVV.

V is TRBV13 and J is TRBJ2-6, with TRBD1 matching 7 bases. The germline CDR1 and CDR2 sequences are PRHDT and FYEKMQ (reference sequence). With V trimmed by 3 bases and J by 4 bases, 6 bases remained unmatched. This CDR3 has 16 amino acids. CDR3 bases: TGTGCCAGCAGCTTTAGGACAGGACAAGGGGCCAACGTCCTGACTTTC. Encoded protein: CASSFRTGQGANVLTF. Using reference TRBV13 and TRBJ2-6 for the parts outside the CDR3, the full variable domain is AAGVIQSPRHLIKEKRETATLKCYPIPRHDTVYWYQQGPGQDPQFLISFYEKMQSDKGSIPDRFSAQQFSDYHSELNMSSLELGDSALYFCASSFRTGQGANVLTFGAGSRLTVL.

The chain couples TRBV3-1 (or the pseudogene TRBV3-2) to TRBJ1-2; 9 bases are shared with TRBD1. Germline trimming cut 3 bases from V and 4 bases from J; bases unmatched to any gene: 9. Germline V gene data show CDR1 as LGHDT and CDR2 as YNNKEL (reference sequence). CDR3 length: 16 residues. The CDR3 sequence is CASSQVGQGNLYGYTF. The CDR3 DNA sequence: TGTGCCAGCAGCCAGGTTGGACAGGGGAACCTCTATGGCTACACCTTC.

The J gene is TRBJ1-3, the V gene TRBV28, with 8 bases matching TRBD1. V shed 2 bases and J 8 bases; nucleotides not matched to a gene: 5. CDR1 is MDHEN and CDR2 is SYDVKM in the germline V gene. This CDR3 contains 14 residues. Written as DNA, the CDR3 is TGTGCCAGCAGTTTAAGGACAGGGTCTGACACCATATATTTT. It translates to CASSLRTGSDTIYF.

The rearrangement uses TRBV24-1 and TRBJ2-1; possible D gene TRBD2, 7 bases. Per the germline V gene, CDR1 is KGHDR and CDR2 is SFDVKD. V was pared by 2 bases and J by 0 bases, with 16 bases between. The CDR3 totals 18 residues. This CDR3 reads CATSDWGGIGGSYNEQFF. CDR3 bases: TGTGCCACCAGTGATTGGGGAGGGATAGGGGGCTCCTACAATGAGCAGTTCTTC.

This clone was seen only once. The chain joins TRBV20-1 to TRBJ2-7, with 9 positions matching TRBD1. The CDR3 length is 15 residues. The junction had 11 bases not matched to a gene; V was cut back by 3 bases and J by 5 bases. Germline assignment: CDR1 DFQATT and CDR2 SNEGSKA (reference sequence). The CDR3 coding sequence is TGCAGTGCTAGTGACTCGCCGGGACAGGGAGACGAGCAGTACTTC. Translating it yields CSASDSPGQGDEQYF.

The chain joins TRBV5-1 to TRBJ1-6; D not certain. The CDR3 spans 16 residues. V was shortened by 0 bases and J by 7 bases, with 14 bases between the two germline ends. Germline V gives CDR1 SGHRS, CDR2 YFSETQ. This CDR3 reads CASSLAAWSGNSPLHF. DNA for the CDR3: TGCGCCAGCAGCTTGGCCGCTTGGTCGGGGAATTCACCCCTCCACTTT.

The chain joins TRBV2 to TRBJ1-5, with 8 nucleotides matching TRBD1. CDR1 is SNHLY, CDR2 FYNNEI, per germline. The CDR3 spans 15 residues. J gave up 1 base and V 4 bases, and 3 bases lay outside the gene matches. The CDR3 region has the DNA TGTGCCAGCAGTGCGCAGGGGGCGAGCAATCAGCCCCAGCATTTT. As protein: CASSAQGASNQPQHF.

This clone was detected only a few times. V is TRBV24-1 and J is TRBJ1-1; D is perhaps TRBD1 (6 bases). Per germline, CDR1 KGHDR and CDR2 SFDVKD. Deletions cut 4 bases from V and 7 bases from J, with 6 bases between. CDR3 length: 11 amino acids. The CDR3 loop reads CATSEQGEAFF. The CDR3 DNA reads TGTGCCACCAGTGAACAGGGTGAAGCTTTCTTT.

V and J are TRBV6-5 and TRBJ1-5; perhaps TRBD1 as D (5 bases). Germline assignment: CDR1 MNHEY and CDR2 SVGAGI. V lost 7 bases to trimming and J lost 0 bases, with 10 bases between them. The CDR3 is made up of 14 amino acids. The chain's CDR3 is CASTETDSNQPQHF. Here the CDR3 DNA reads TGTGCCAGCACCGAGACAGATAGCAATCAGCCCCAGCATTTT.

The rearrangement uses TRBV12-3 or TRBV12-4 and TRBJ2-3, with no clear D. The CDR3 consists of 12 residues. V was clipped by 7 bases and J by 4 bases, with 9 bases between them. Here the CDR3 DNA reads TGTGCCAGCACCCTAGTAGCAGATACGCAGTATTTT. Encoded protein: CASTLVADTQYF.

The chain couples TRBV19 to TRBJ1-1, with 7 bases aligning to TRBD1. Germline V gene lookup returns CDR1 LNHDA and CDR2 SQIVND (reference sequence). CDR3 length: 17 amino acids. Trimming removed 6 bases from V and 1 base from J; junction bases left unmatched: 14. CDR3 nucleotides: TGTGCCAGTAGGAGGGGGCAGATGGCGTGGGAGAACACTGAAGCTTTCTTT. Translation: CASRRGQMAWENTEAFF.

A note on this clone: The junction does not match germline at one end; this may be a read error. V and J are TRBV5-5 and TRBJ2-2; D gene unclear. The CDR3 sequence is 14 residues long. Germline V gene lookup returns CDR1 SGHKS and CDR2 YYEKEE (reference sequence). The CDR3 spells CASSLVADTGELFF. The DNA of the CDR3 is TGCGCCAGCAGCTTGGTTGCAGACACCGGGGAGCTGTTTTTT.